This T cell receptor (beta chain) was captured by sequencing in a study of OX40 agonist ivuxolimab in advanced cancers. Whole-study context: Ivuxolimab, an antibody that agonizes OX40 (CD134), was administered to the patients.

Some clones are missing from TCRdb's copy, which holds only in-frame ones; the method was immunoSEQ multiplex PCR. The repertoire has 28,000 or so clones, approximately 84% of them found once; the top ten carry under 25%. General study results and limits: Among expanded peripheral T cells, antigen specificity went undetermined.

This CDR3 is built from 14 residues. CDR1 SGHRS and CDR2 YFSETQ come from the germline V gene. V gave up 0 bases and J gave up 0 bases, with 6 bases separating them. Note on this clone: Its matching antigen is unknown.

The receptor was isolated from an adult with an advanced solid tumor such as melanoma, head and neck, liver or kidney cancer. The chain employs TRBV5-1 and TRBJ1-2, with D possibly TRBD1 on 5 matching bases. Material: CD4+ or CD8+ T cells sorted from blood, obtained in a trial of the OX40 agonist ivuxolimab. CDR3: CASSLGGTNYGYTF. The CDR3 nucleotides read TGCGCCAGCAGCTTGGGGGGGACTAACTATGGCTACACCTTC.